This T cell receptor (beta chain) was obtained from a study of identical twins. The table lists this clonotype with many counts. No antigen is known for it. General observations from the study: Out-of-frame alpha sequences common to twins were enriched for low generation probability. Cross-sectional statistical analysis, not tracking of the same donors, underpinned the conclusions.

Using its own MiXCR run on the 5' RACE reads, TCRdb lists one record per CDR3 protein. The repertoire holds about 240,000 distinct CDR3 sequences, with roughly a tenth as singletons. With V trimmed by 1 base and J by 9 bases, 8 bases remained unmatched. CDR3 length: 16 residues. CDR1 is SGDLS and CDR2 is YYNGEE in the germline V gene. J is TRBJ1-6 and V is TRBV9, with 9 bases aligning to TRBD1. The receptor comes from a man aged 50 or older in good health. The sequenced sample was memory T cells sorted from blood. Here the CDR3 DNA reads TGTGCCAGCAGCGTACAAACCGGGACAGGGTCTTCACCCCTCCACTTT. It encodes CASSVQTGTGSSPLHF.